This T cell receptor (beta chain) was retrieved from a study of blood T cell repertoires in COVID-19 (dated by TCRdb to 2019 to 2021). Study-level background: Samples covering the acute and convalescent phases of COVID-19 were provided by collaborators in the United States, Italy and Spain. The material from the prospective study consisted of cDNA or gDNA derived from T cells, B-cell-depleted T cells, or PBMCs. Subjects who had been exposed to COVID-19, were actively infected with it, or had recovered from it provided the deeply sampled blood TCRbeta repertoires that made up the dataset. The repertoires were made available in a free public database intended to serve as a resource for research on the immune response to SARS-CoV-2. Samples were obtained from the ongoing ImmuneRACE study (first 160 participants) and from over 1,000 subjects provided by 6 global collaborators. Nearly every sample came with metadata listing a de-identified subject ID, COVID-19 status, age in years and sex. Where available, HLA class I and class II types were obtained from metadata supplied by the sample provider rather than from assay-based typing. The study at large found these results: The quantity of clinical and demographic metadata differed by source and by participant and was supplied without curation.

The immunoSEQ Assay, a bias-controlled multiplex PCR, was used to amplify TCRbeta CDR3 regions from genomic DNA. The source study handled its data this way. The number of nucleated cells in each sample was estimated by amplification of reference gene primers within the assay. Sequence reads were collapsed and filtered to measure the absolute abundance of every unique TCRbeta CDR3 rearrangement. Productive Simpson clonality was computed per sample as the square root of Simpson's diversity index over productive rearrangements. TCRdb obtained this table from immuneACCESS and retained in-frame rearrangements with V and J assigned. These tables miss some clones; where compared with another copy, unresolved V genes account for less than half of the shortfall, and the remainder is unexplained. From that table come the V and J calls and clone size; the DNA was used to work out D and trimming. The sample contains 200,000 or so clones, about 87% of them found a single time. The top ten clones comprise approximately 2.5% of the sample.

One collaborating source in Seattle enrolled patients while the patients were actively infected and followed the patients over time throughout the course of disease. Each collaborating institution followed its own protocols to collect whole blood in K2EDTA tubes. For TCRbeta analysis, collaborators shipped samples as frozen whole blood, isolated PBMCs, or DNA extracted from either of those sample types. This clone was counted a few times. No cognate antigen has been identified for it. Qualities for individual bases were not recorded, and no much larger clone is one base off. Trimming takes 0 bases off V and 15 bases off J; junction bases not matched to a gene: 11. From its cysteine to its phenylalanine, the CDR3 spans 15 amino acids. Just CDR3 DNA is preserved here, 45 bases in frame from base 1. CDR1 MRHNA and CDR2 SNTAGT were looked up in the germline V gene.

The source material was peripheral blood. The receptor comes from a man under 40 with COVID-19, enrolled during active disease. The sequence links TRBV6-4 to TRBJ2-1, with 10 central nucleotides matching TRBD2. The DNA is TGTGCCAGCAGTGACTCCACGGGGAGCGGGAGGGCGTTGTTCTTC. It translates as CASSDSTGSGRALFF.